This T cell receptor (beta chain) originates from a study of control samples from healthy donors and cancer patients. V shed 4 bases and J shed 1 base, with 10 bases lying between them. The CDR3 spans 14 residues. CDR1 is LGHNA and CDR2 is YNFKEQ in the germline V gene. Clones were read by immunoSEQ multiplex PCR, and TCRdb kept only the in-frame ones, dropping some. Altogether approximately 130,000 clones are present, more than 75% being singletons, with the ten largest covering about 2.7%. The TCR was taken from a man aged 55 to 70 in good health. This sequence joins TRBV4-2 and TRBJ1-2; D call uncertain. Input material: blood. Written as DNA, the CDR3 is TGTGCCAGCAGCCCTACCACAAATAACTATGGCTACACCTTC. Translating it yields CASSPTTNNYGYTF.